This TCR beta chain was sequenced during a study of blood T cell dynamics during melanoma immunotherapy. Notes on the study in general: The study could not tell melanoma-specific clones from general immune activation. PBMC repertoires of eventual disease-control patients split at W3 into clonality or diversity gains.

The time point is: pre-treatment baseline. Response was assessed by RECIST 1.1 at 12 weeks, except a couple of rapid progressors. Patients had no prior systemic cancer treatment, immunosuppressants or other active cancers. To note about this clone: Its antigen is undetermined.

Method: immunoSEQ multiplex PCR; TCRdb's copy keeps in-frame clones and lacks some. Altogether about 12,000 clones are present, approximately 89% being singletons, with the ten largest covering 3% to 3.5%. With 0 bases removed from V and 4 bases from J, the gap between germline ends came to 13 bases. The CDR3 length is 16 residues. In germline, CDR1 is SGHRS, CDR2 YFSETQ. The material sequenced was blood, taken from a patient treated with checkpoint blockade. This clonotype was sampled from a human donor with melanoma. V gene TRBV5-1 combines with J gene TRBJ1-4; tentatively, D is TRBD1 (6 bases). This chain's CDR3 is CASSLGPTGVNEKLFF. The CDR3 DNA reads TGCGCCAGCAGCTTGGGTCCGACAGGTGTTAATGAAAAACTGTTTTTT.